The 17 T cell receptor beta chains given below trace back to one sample, sequenced in a study of T-cell memory formation after mild COVID-19. TCRdb recomputed calls from the 5' RACE reads with MiXCR, one row per CDR3 protein. The sample yields roughly 500,000 distinct CDR3 sequences, roughly 21% seen once. Material: PBMCs or a T cell subset sorted from them (not recorded which). All receptors derive from an adult woman who had mild COVID-19 (a few samples of this study predate the infection). Cell type and time point are not known.

There are many counts of this clonotype. J is TRBJ2-7 and V is TRBV6-2 or TRBV6-3; the D is unclear. Trimming took off 7 bases at V and 5 bases at J, with 18 bases between the two ends. CDR3 length: 14 residues. In germline, CDR1 is MNHEY, CDR2 SVGEGT. The DNA for the CDR3 is TGTGCCAGCACCTTTGGGATATCCCAAAACGAGCAGTACTTC. It specifies CASTFGISQNEQYF.

This clonotype was seen a few times. The rearrangement links TRBV7-9 to TRBJ2-7; a weak D match, TRBD2 (5 bases). There are 16 residues in the CDR3. The V gene's germline CDR1 is SEHNR and CDR2 FQNEAQ (reference sequence). Trimming removed 1 base at V and 4 bases at J, with 17 bases between. This CDR3 is CASSLGYAPSPYEQYF. CDR3 bases: TGTGCCAGCAGCTTAGGATACGCACCTAGCCCTTACGAGCAGTACTTC.

The sample holds many counts of this clonotype. CDR3 loop: CASSLVNTGTGETQYF. The CDR3 nucleotides are TGCGCCAGCAGCTTGGTTAATACCGGGACAGGGGAGACCCAGTACTTC. The chain links TRBV5-1 to TRBJ2-5; TRBD1 aligns across 9 bases. The CDR3 totals 16 residues. J gave up 5 bases and V 0 bases, and 8 bases lay outside the gene matches. Germline V gene sequence: CDR1 SGHRS, CDR2 YFSETQ.

V usage is TRBV13 and J usage is TRBJ2-3; D might be TRBD1 (7 bases). V lost 5 bases to trimming and J lost 0 bases, with 15 bases between them. Germline lookup yields CDR1 PRHDT and CDR2 FYEKMQ (reference sequence). CDR3 length: 16 residues. The DNA for the CDR3 is TGTGCCAGCAGCGCCGGAGGGACAGCTAGCACAGATACGCAGTATTTT. It translates to CASSAGGTASTDTQYF.

The chain carries TRBV12-3 or TRBV12-4 and TRBJ1-2; D gene ambiguous. The length of the CDR3 is 13 residues. Between the trimmed V and J ends, which lost 6 bases and 7 bases, there was a span of 15 bases. The CDR3 DNA follows: TGTGCCAGCAGAGGAGGAGGAGTCGGTGGCTACACCTTC. It translates to CASRGGGVGGYTF.

The rearrangement links TRBV5-1 to TRBJ1-2; TRBD1 is a possible D gene (5 bases). From germline, CDR1 is SGHRS and CDR2 YFSETQ. Trimming shortened V by 0 bases and J by 2 bases, and 14 bases separated the two germline ends. There are 16 residues in the CDR3. CDR3 sequence (DNA): TGCGCCAGCAGCTTGGCCCCCTTAGGGGCGAACTATGGCTACACCTTC. Amino acid sequence: CASSLAPLGANYGYTF.

The chain joins TRBV5-1 to TRBJ2-3, with D possibly TRBD1 on 6 matching bases. V gave up 4 bases and J gave up 0 bases, with 18 bases separating them. The length of the CDR3 is 17 residues. Germline V lookup: CDR1 SGHRS, CDR2 YFSETQ. The CDR3 region has the DNA TGCGCCAGCAGCCTGGATTGGACAGCTTTCAGCACAGATACGCAGTATTTT. Its translation is CASSLDWTAFSTDTQYF.

The sample holds a few counts of this clonotype. The chain joins TRBV5-1 to TRBJ1-1, with unresolved D. From germline, CDR1 is SGHRS and CDR2 YFSETQ. The CDR3 consists of 15 residues. V was trimmed by 3 bases and J by 1 base, leaving 13 bases between them. CDR3 region: CASSSRPRGNTEAFF. In DNA form, the CDR3 reads TGCGCCAGCAGCTCGCGACCCCGAGGGAACACTGAAGCTTTCTTT.

The V and J genes are TRBV6-4 and TRBJ2-1; D call uncertain. V was clipped by 0 bases and J by 0 bases, with 9 bases between them. Germline V gene lookup returns CDR1 MRHNA and CDR2 SNTAGT. The CDR3 is 16 amino acids. The CDR3 sequence is CASSDSAESSYNEQFF. The CDR3 DNA is TGTGCCAGCAGTGACTCTGCTGAGAGCTCCTACAATGAGCAGTTCTTC.

J is TRBJ2-3 and V is TRBV24-1; the D is unclear. The CDR3 runs to 17 residues. Between the trimmed V and J ends, which lost 0 bases and 0 bases, there was a span of 12 bases. The germline CDR1 and CDR2 sequences are KGHDR and SFDVKD. This chain's CDR3 is CATSDLPSSSSTDTQYF. The DNA for the CDR3 is TGTGCCACCAGTGATTTGCCGAGCTCCTCTAGCACAGATACGCAGTATTTT.

V and J are TRBV12-3 or TRBV12-4 and TRBJ2-1; D uncertain. This CDR3 has 13 residues. The germline V and J ends were trimmed by 3 bases and 6 bases, with 9 bases remaining between them. In nucleotides, the CDR3 is TGTGCCAGCAGTTTGAGGACGGGCAATGAGCAGTTCTTC. As protein: CASSLRTGNEQFF.

The rearrangement links TRBV7-2 to TRBJ1-1; D is ambiguous. This CDR3 is 12 amino acids long. Trimming pared 3 bases from V and 6 bases from J, leaving 8 bases between. Germline CDR1 reads SGHTA; CDR2 reads FQGNSA. The CDR3 protein is CASSFTWAEAFF. The CDR3, as DNA: TGTGCCAGCAGCTTTACGTGGGCTGAAGCTTTCTTT.

This clonotype came up a few times. V is TRBV7-8 and J is TRBJ1-5; D not certain. Germline CDR1 reads SGHVS; CDR2 reads FQNEAQ. The CDR3 totals 16 residues. Trimming took off 0 bases at V and 1 base at J, with 10 bases between the two ends. The CDR3 here is CASSLAIGISNQPQHF. The CDR3 DNA follows: TGTGCCAGCAGCTTAGCGATCGGGATCAGCAATCAGCCCCAGCATTTT.

V usage is TRBV7-6 and J usage is TRBJ1-2; no definite D call. CDR1 is SGHVS and CDR2 is FNYEAQ in the germline V gene. CDR3 length equals 14 residues. V lost 5 bases to trimming and J lost 5 bases, with 15 bases between them. CDR3 in DNA: TGTGCCAGCAGCCCCCGAGAGGCGGATTATGGCTACACCTTC. It codes for CASSPREADYGYTF.

J is TRBJ2-2 and V is TRBV11-2; 13 nucleotides align to TRBD2. The CDR3 totals 17 residues. J lost 2 bases, V lost 3 bases, and 3 bases had no gene match. Germline V lookup: CDR1 SGHAT, CDR2 FQNNGV. CDR3 loop: CASSLGTSGINTGELFF. For the CDR3, the DNA is TGTGCCAGCAGCTTGGGGACTAGCGGGATTAACACCGGGGAGCTGTTTTTT.

This clonotype was seen only a few times. The chain employs TRBV5-1 and TRBJ2-1, with 8 bases lining up with TRBD1. The J segment lost 6 bases and the V segment lost 4 bases, leaving 9 bases of the junction unmatched. The CDR3 spans 15 residues. The V gene's germline CDR1 is SGHRS and CDR2 YFSETQ. DNA for the CDR3: TGCGCCAGCAGCCAGACAACAGGGGGATTCAATGAGCAGTTCTTC. Its translation is CASSQTTGGFNEQFF.

V and J are TRBV29-1 and TRBJ2-1; D could derive from TRBD1 or TRBD2 (5 bases each). The CDR3 covers 11 residues. V lost 6 bases, J lost 7 bases, and 10 bases lay in between. Germline V gene data show CDR1 as SQVTM and CDR2 as ANQGSEA. The DNA of the CDR3 is TGCAGCGTGGGACCTAGGAATGAGCAGTTCTTC. This translates into CSVGPRNEQFF.